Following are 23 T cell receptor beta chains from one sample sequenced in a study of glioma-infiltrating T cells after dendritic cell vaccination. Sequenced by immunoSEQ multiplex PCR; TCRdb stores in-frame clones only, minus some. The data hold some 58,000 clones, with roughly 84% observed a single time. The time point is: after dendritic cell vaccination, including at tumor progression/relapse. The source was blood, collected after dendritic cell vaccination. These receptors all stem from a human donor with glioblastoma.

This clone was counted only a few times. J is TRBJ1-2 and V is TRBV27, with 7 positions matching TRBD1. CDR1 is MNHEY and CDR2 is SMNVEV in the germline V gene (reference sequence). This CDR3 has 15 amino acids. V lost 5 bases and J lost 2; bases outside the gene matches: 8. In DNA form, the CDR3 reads TGTGCCAGCAGTCACTACGGACAGGCCAACTATGGCTACACCTTC. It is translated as CASSHYGQANYGYTF.

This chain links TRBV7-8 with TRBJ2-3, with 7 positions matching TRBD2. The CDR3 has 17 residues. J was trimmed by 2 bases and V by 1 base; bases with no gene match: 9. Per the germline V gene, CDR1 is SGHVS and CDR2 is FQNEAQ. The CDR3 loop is CASSLDPLREITDTQYF. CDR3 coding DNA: TGTGCCAGCAGCTTAGATCCCCTGCGGGAGATCACAGATACGCAGTATTTT. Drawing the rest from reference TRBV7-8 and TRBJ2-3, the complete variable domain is GAGVSQSPRYKVAKRGQDVALRCDPISGHVSLFWYQQALGQGPEFLTYFQNEAQLDKSGLPSDRFFAERPEGSVSTLKIQRTQQEDSAVYLCASSLDPLREITDTQYFGPGTRLTVL.

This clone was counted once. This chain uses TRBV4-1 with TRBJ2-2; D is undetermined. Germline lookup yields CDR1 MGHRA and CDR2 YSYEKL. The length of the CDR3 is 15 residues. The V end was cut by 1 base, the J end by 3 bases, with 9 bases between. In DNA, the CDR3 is TGCGCCAGCAGCCAAGTCCCCGGAGACACCGGGGAGCTGTTTTTT. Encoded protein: CASSQVPGDTGELFF.

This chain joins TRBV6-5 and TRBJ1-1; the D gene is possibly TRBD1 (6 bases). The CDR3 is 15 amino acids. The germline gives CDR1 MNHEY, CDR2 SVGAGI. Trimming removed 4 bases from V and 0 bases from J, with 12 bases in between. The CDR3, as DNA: TGTGCCAGCAGTTTTTTCCAGGGGTTGAACACTGAAGCTTTCTTT. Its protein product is CASSFFQGLNTEAFF.

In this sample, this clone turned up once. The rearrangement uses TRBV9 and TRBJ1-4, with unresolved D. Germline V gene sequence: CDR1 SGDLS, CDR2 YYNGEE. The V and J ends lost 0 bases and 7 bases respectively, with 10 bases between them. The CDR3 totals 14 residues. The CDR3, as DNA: TGTGCCAGCAGCGTAGCGGCCGGGAGTGAAAAACTGTTTTTT. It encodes CASSVAAGSEKLFF.

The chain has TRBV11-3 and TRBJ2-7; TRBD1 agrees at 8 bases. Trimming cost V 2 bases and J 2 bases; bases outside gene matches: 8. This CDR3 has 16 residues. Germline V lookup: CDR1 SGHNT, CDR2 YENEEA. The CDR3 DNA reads TGTGCCAGCAGCTTAAATACGGGACAGGTGACCTACGAGCAGTACTTC. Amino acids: CASSLNTGQVTYEQYF.

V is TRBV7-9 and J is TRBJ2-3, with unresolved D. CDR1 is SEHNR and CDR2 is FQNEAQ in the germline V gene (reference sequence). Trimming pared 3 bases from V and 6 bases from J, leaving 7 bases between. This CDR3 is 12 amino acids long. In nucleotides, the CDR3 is TGTGCCAGCAGCTTGTACAAGGATACGCAGTATTTT. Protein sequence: CASSLYKDTQYF.

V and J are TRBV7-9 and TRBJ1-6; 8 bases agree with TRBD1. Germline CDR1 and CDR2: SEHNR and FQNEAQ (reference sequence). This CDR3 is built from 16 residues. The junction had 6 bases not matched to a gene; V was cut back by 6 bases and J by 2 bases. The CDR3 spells CASSFDRGAYNSPLHF. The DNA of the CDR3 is TGTGCCAGCAGTTTCGACAGGGGAGCCTATAATTCACCCCTCCACTTT.

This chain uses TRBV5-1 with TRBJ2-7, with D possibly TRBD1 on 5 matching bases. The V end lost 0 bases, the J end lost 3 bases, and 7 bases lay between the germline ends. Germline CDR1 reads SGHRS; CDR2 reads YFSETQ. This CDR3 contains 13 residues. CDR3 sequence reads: CASSLGQIYEQYF. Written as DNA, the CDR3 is TGCGCCAGCAGCTTGGGACAGATCTACGAGCAGTACTTC.

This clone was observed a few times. The CDR3 DNA reads TGTGCCAGCGGACAGACCGTCAATCAGCCCCAGCATTTT. Its translation is CASGQTVNQPQHF. The chain has TRBV6-5 and TRBJ1-5, with D perhaps TRBD1 (6 bases). Germline V gene sequence: CDR1 MNHEY, CDR2 SVGAGI. CDR3 length: 13 amino acids. V gave up 8 bases and J gave up 3 bases, with 11 bases separating them.

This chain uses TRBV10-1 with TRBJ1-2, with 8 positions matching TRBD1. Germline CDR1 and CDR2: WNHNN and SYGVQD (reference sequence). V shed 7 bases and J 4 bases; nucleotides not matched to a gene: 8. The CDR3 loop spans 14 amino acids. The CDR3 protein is CASIKDRVGYGYTF. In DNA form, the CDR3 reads TGCGCCAGCATCAAGGACAGGGTGGGCTATGGCTACACCTTC.

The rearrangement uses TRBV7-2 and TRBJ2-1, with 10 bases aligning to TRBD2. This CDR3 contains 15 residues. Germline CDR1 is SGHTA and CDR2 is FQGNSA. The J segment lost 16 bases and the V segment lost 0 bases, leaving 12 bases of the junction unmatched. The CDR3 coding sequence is TGTGCCAGCAGCTTAGCGCTAGCGGGGGCCCCTGGGAGTTTCTTC. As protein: CASSLALAGAPGSFF. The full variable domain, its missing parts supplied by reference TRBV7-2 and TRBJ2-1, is GAGVSQSPSNKVTEKGKDVELRCDPISGHTALYWYRQSLGQGLEFLIYFQGNSAPDKSGLPSDRFSAERTGGSVSTLTIQRTQQEDSAVYLCASSLALAGAPGSFFGPGTRLTVL.

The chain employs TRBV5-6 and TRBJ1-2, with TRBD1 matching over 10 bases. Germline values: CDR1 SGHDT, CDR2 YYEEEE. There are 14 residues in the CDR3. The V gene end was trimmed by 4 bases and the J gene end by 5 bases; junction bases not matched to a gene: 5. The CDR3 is CASSTGQGEYGYTF. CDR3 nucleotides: TGTGCCAGCAGCACAGGACAGGGGGAATATGGCTACACCTTC.

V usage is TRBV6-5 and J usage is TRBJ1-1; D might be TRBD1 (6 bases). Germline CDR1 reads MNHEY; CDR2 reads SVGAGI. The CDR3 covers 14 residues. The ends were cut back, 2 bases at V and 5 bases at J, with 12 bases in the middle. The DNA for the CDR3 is TGTGCCAGCAGTTACGGACAGTCGGGTACTGAAGCTTTCTTT. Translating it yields CASSYGQSGTEAFF.

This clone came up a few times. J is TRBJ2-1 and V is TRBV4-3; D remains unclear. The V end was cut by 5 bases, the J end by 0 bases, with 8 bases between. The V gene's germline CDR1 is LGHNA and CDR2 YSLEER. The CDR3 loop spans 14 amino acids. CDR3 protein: CASSEEYSYNEQFF. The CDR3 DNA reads TGCGCCAGCAGCGAGGAATACTCCTACAATGAGCAGTTCTTC.

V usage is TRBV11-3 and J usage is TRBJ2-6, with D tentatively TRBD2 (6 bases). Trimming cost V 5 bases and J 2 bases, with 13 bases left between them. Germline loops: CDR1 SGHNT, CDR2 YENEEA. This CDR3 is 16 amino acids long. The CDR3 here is CASSPYAGPGANVLTF. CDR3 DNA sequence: TGTGCCAGCAGCCCGTATGCGGGGCCTGGGGCCAACGTCCTGACTTTC.

The DNA for the CDR3 is TGCGCCAGCAGCCAAGAGTGGGGTCTAGCGGGGGTGTACACAGATACGCAGTATTTT. Its protein product is CASSQEWGLAGVYTDTQYF. This sequence joins TRBV4-3 and TRBJ2-3, with 10 bases identical to TRBD2. The CDR3 length is 19 residues. Trimming cost V 0 bases and J 2 bases; bases outside gene matches: 11. The germline V gene has CDR1 LGHNA and CDR2 YSLEER.

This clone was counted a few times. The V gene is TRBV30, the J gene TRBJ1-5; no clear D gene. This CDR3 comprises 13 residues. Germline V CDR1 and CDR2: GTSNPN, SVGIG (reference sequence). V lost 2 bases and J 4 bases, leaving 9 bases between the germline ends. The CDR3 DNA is TGTGCCTGGAGTTTCTCTAGGAATCAGCCCCAGCATTTT. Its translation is CAWSFSRNQPQHF.

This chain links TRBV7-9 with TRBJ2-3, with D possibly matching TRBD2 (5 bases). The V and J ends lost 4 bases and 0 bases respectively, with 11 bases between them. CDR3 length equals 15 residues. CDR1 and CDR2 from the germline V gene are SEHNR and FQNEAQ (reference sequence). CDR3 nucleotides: TGTGCCAGCAGCTCGGGGTGGATTAGCACAGATACGCAGTATTTT. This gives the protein CASSSGWISTDTQYF.

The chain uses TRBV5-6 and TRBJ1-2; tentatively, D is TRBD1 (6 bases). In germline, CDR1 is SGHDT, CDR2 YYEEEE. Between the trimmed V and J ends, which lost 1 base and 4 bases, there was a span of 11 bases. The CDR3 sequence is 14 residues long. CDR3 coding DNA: TGTGCCAGCAGCTTGTCGGGACACCTCTATGGCTACACCTTC. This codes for CASSLSGHLYGYTF.

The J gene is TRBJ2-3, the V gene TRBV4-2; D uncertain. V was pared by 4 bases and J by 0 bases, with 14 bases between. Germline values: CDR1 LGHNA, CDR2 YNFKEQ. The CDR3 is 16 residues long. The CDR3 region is CASSRLSARSTDTQYF. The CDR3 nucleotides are TGTGCCAGCAGCCGATTAAGCGCACGCAGCACAGATACGCAGTATTTT.

CDR3 sequence (DNA): TGCAGCGTTGAAACGGGTAATGAGCAGTTCTTC. It codes for CSVETGNEQFF. The chain links TRBV29-1 to TRBJ2-1; no clear D. The V and J ends lost 2 bases and 7 bases respectively, with 6 bases between them. Per the germline V gene, CDR1 is SQVTM and CDR2 is ANQGSEA. The CDR3 runs to 11 residues.

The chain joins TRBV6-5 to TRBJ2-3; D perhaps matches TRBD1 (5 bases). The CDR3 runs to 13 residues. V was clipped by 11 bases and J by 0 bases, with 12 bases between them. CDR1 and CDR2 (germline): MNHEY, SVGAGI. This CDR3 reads CAARAESTDTQYF. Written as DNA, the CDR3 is TGTGCCGCCAGGGCAGAGAGCACAGATACGCAGTATTTT.